The 3 T cell receptor beta chains presented below share a single source sample, sequenced in a study of T cells after yellow fever vaccination. One entry per CDR3 protein, called by TCRdb with MiXCR from the 5' RACE reads. This table has 300,000 to 400,000 distinct CDR3 sequences, under 15% appearing once. The sample consisted of CD4+ T cells sorted from PBMCs, taken 15 days after the yellow fever booster vaccination. Receptor source: a man younger than 35 who received the YFV17D yellow fever vaccine.

This CDR3 is CASSQRQVGSYNSPLHF. DNA for the CDR3: TGCGCCAGCAGCCAACGACAGGTTGGCTCCTATAATTCACCCCTCCACTTT. This chain uses TRBV4-1 with TRBJ1-6; D may be TRBD1 (6 bases). The V end was cut by 2 bases, the J end by 0 bases, with 11 bases between. Germline V CDR1 and CDR2: MGHRA, YSYEKL. The CDR3 has 17 amino acids.

This clonotype occurred a few times. This chain connects TRBV5-4 to TRBJ1-6; TRBD1 matches 7 bases. Per the germline V gene, CDR1 is SGHNT and CDR2 is YYREEE (reference sequence). The CDR3 is made up of 16 amino acids. Trimming took 3 bases from V and 9 from J; bases not matched to a gene: 12. The CDR3 bases are TGTGCCAGCAGCTCAGGCAAAGGGGGCTGGGGTTCACCCCTCCACTTT. Protein product: CASSSGKGGWGSPLHF.

The genes are TRBV6-5 and TRBJ2-3; D uncertain. CDR1 MNHEY and CDR2 SVGAGI come from the germline V gene. The CDR3 runs to 14 residues. The V end was cut by 8 bases, the J end by 0 bases, with 12 bases between. The CDR3 spells CASGRASSTDTQYF. The CDR3 region has the DNA TGTGCCAGCGGGCGTGCCTCTAGCACAGATACGCAGTATTTT.